This TCR beta chain was profiled in a study of T cell repertoires in cytomegalovirus infection. Overall study: CMV epitopes that were recently identified and HLA-C-restricted were used alongside well-studied HLA-B-restricted ones. CMV infection plus the matching HLA type was flagged by public TCR beta signatures. Study-level points and caveats: Ex vivo responses were dominated by HLA-C-restricted CMV-specific TCR beta clonotypes. Cumulative frequency (of public TCR beta family members) identified carriers of CMV plus the relevant HLA.

TCRdb re-called the reads with MiXCR, one entry per CDR3 protein. Of about 890,000 distinct CDR3 sequences listed, approximately 33% are singletons. Concerning this clonotype: Its cognate antigen is unknown.

The CDR3 consists of 16 residues. J gave up 4 bases and V 2 bases, and 9 bases lay outside the gene matches. Germline assignment: CDR1 SEHNR and CDR2 FQNEAQ (reference sequence). The sequencing used cultured CD8+ T cells from PBMCs, collected from culture after CMV antigen stimulation. This receptor was obtained from a human donor in good health (CMV status not recorded). Some clones in this sample may be carry-over from other donors' samples. The chain employs TRBV7-9 and TRBJ1-1; TRBD1 matches 8 bases. The CDR3 loop is CASSLRTGTAVTEAFF. Here the CDR3 DNA reads TGTGCCAGCAGCTTAAGGACAGGGACTGCTGTCACTGAAGCTTTCTTT. Supplemented by reference TRBV7-9 and TRBJ1-1, the full variable domain reads DTGVSQNPRHKITKRGQNVTFRCDPISEHNRLYWYRQTLGQGPEFLTYFQNEAQLEKSRLLSDRFSAERPKGSFSTLEIQRTEQGDSAMYLCASSLRTGTAVTEAFFGQGTRLTVV.